This TCR beta chain was profiled in a study of blood T cells in healthy people across ages. No fewer than 5.5 micrograms of total RNA were isolated from every sample. The J segment lost 8 bases and the V segment lost 6 bases, leaving 18 bases of the junction unmatched. Germline loops: CDR1 SQVTM, CDR2 ANQGSEA. The length of the CDR3 is 15 residues. Study results and limitations: Comparison with aged donors showed that long-lived donors had more naive CD4+ cells and higher diversity.

A second about 6 to 11 cycle PCR used barcoded and J-beta primers. TCRdb independently ran MiXCR on the 5' RACE reads; one entry per CDR3 protein. The sample contains roughly 680,000 distinct CDR3 sequences, approximately 50% of which appear only once. This clonotype was found many times. Its antigen is currently unknown. The sequenced material came from blood. The source is a woman aged 55-69 years in good health. The rearrangement uses TRBV29-1 and TRBJ1-1; 7 nucleotides agree with TRBD1. This CDR3 reads CSVDFTGEINGEAFF. The CDR3 nucleotides read TGCAGCGTAGACTTTACAGGGGAAATTAACGGGGAAGCTTTCTTT.